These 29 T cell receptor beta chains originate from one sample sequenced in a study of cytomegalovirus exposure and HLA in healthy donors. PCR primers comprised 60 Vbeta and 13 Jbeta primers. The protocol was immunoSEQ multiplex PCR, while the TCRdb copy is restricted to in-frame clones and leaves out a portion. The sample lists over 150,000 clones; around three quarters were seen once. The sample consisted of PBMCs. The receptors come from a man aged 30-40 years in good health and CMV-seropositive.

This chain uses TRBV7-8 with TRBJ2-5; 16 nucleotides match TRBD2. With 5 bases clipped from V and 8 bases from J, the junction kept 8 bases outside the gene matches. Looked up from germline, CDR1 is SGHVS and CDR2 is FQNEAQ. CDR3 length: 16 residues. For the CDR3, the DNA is TGTGCCAGCAGCCCACGGGGACTAGCGGGGGGGACAACCCAGTACTTC. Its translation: CASSPRGLAGGTTQYF.

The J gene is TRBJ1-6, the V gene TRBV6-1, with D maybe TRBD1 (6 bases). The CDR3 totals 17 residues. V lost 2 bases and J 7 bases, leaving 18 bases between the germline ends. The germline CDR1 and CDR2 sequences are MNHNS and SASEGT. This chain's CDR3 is CASSELLGTRYNSPLHF. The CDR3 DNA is TGTGCCAGCAGTGAATTGTTAGGGACACGCTACAATTCACCCCTCCACTTT.

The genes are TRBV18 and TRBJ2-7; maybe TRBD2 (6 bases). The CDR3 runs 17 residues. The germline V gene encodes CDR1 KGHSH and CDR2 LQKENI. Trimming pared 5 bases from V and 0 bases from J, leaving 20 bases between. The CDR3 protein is CASSTAFSGASSYEQYF. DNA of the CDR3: TGTGCCAGCTCAACCGCATTTAGCGGCGCAAGCTCCTACGAGCAGTACTTC.

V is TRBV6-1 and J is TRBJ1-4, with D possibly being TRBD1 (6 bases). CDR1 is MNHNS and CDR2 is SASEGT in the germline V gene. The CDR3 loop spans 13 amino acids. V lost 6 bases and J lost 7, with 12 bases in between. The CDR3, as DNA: TGTGCCAGCAGATCGGGGGGCATTGAAAAACTGTTTTTT. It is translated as CASRSGGIEKLFF.

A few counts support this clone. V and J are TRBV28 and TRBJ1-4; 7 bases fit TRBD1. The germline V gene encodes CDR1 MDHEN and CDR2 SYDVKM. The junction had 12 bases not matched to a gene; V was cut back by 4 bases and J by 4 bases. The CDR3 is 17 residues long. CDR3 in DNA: TGTGCCAGCAGTTCCGGGACAGCCGATTGGGGTAATGAAAAACTGTTTTTT. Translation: CASSSGTADWGNEKLFF.

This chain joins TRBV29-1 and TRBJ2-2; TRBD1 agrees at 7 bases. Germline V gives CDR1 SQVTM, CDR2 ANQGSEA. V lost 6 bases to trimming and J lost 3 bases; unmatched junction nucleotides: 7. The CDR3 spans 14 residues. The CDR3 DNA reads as TGCAGCGTGCCCGGGACAGTGGACACCGGGGAGCTGTTTTTT. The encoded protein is CSVPGTVDTGELFF.

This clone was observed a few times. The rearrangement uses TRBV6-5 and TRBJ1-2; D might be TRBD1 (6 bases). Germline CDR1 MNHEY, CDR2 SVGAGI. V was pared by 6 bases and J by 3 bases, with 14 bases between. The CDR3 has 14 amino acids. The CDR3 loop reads CASRPQGGHYGYTF. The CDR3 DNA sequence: TGTGCCAGCAGGCCACAGGGAGGGCACTATGGCTACACCTTC.

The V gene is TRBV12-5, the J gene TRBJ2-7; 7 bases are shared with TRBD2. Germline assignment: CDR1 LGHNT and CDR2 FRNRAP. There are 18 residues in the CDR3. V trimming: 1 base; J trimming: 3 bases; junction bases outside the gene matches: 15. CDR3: CASGLANPQRGPVYEQYF. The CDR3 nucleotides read TGTGCTAGTGGTTTGGCCAACCCCCAGCGGGGTCCAGTCTACGAGCAGTACTTC. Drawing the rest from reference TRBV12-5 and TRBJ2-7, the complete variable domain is DARVTQTPRHKVTEMGQEVTMRCQPILGHNTVFWYRQTMMQGLELLAYFRNRAPLDDSGMPKDRFSAEMPDATLATLKIQPSEPRDSAVYFCASGLANPQRGPVYEQYFGPGTRLTVT.

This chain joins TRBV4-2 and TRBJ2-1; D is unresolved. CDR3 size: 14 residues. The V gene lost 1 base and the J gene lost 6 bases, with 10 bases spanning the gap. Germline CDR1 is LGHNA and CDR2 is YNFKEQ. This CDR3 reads CASSQVTDSNEQFF. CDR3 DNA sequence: TGTGCCAGCAGCCAAGTGACCGACTCCAATGAGCAGTTCTTC.

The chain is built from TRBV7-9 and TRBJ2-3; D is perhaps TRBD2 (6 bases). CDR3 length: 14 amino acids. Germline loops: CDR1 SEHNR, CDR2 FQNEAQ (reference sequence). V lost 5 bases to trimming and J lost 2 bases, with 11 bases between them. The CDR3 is CASSLGLATDTQYF. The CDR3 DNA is TGTGCCAGCAGCCTGGGACTTGCCACAGATACGCAGTATTTT.

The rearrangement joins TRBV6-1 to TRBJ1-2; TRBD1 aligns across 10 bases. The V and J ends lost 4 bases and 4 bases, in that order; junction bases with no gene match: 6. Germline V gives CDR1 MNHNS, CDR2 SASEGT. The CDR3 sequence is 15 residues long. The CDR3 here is CASSAGQGVSYGYTF. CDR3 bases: TGTGCCAGCAGTGCCGGACAGGGGGTAAGCTATGGCTACACCTTC.

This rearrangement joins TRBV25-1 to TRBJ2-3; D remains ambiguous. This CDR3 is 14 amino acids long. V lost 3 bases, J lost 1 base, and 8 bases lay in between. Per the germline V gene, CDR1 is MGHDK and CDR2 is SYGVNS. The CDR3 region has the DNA TGTGCCAGCAGTGACCTTACAGGCACAGATACGCAGTATTTT. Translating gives CASSDLTGTDTQYF.

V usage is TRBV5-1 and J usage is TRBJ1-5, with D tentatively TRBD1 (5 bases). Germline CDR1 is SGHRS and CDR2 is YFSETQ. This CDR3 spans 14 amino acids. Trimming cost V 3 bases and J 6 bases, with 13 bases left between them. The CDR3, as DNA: TGCGCCAGCAGCTCTACAGGTCCAGGTCAGCCCCAGCATTTT. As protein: CASSSTGPGQPQHF. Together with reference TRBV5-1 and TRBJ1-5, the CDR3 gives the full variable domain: KAGVTQTPRYLIKTRGQQVTLSCSPISGHRSVSWYQQTPGQGLQFLFEYFSETQRNKGNFPGRFSGRQFSNSRSEMNVSTLELGDSALYLCASSSTGPGQPQHFGDGTRLSIL.

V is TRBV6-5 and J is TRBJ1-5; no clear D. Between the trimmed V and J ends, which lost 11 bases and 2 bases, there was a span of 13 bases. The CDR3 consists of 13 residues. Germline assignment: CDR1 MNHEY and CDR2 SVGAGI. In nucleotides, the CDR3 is TGTGCCTCGGGGTCGCGAGGCAATCAGCCCCAGCATTTT. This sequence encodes CASGSRGNQPQHF.

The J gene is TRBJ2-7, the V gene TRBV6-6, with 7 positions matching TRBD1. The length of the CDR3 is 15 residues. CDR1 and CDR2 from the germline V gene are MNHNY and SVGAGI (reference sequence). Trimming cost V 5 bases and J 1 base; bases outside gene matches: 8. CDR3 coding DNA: TGTGCCAGCAGTCACGGGACAGAGAGATCCTACGAGCAGTACTTC. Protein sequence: CASSHGTERSYEQYF.

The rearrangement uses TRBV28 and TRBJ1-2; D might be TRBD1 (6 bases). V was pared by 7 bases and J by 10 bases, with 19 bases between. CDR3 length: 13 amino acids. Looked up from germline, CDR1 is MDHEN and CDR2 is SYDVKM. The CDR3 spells CASNPGQGGVYTF. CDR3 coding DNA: TGTGCCAGCAATCCGGGACAAGGGGGAGTCTACACCTTC.

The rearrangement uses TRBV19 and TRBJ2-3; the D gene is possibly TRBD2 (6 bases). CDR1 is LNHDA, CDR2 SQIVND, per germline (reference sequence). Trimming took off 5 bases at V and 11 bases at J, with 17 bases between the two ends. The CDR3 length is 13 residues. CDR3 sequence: CASSESSARLQYF. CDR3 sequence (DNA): TGTGCCAGTAGTGAATCTAGCGCGCGATTGCAGTATTTT.

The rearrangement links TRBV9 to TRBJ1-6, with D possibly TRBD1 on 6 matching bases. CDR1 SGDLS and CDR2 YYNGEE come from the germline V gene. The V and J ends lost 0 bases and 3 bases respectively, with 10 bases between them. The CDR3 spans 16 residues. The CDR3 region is CASSVAAQGYNSPLHF. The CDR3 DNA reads TGTGCCAGCAGCGTAGCCGCACAGGGCTATAATTCACCCCTCCACTTT.

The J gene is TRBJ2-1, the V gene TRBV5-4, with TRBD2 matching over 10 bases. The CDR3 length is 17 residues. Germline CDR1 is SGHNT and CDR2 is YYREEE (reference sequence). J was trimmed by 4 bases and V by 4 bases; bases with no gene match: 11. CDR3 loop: CASSLGSQRGGYNEQFF. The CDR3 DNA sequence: TGTGCCAGCAGCCTAGGTTCTCAGCGGGGGGGATACAATGAGCAGTTCTTC.

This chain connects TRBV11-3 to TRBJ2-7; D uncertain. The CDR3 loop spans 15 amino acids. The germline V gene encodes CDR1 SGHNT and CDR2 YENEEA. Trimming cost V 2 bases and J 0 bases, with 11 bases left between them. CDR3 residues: CASSLYGESSYEQYF. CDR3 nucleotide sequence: TGTGCCAGCAGCTTATATGGAGAGAGCTCCTACGAGCAGTACTTC.

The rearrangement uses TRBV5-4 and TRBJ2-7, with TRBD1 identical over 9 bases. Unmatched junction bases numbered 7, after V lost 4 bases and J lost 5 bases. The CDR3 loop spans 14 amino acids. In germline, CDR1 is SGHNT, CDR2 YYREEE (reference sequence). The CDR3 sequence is CASSPRDRDDEQYF. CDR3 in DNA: TGTGCCAGCAGCCCCCGGGACAGGGACGACGAGCAGTACTTC.

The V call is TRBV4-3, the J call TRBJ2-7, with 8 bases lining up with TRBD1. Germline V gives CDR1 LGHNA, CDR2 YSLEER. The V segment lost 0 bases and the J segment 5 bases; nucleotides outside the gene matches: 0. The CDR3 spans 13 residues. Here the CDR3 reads CASSQETGDEQYF. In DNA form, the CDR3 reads TGCGCCAGCAGCCAAGAGACAGGGGACGAGCAGTACTTC.

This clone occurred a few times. CDR3 nucleotide sequence: TGCGCCAGCAGCCAAGATCAGTTCTCTGGAAACACCATATATTTT. Residues: CASSQDQFSGNTIYF. The V gene is TRBV4-1, the J gene TRBJ1-3; D call uncertain. This CDR3 is built from 15 residues. V was clipped by 0 bases and J by 0 bases, with 6 bases between them. Germline assignment: CDR1 MGHRA and CDR2 YSYEKL.

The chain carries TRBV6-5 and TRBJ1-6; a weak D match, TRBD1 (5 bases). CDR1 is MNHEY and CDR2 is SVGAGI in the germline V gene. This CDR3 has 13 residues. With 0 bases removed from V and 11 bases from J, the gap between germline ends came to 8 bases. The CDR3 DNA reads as TGTGCCAGCAGTTACTCTCGGGGGGCACCCCTCCACTTT. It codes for CASSYSRGAPLHF.

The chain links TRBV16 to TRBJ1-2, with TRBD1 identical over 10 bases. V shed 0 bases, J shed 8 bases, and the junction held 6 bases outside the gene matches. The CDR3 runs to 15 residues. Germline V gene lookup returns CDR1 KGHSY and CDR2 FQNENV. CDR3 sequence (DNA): TGTGCCAGCAGCCAATCTGCGGACAGGGGGTCCGGCTACACCTTC. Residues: CASSQSADRGSGYTF.

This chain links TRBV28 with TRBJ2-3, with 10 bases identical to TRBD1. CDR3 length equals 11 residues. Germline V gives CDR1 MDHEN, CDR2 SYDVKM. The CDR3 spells CAGQGGNTQYF. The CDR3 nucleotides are TGTGCTGGACAGGGGGGGAATACGCAGTATTTT.

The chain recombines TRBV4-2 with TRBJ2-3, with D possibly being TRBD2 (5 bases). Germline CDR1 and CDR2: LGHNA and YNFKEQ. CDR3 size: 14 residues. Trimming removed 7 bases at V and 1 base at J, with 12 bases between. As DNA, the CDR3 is TGTGCCAGCACCCAGCGGCTGGGCACAGATACGCAGTATTTT. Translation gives CASTQRLGTDTQYF.

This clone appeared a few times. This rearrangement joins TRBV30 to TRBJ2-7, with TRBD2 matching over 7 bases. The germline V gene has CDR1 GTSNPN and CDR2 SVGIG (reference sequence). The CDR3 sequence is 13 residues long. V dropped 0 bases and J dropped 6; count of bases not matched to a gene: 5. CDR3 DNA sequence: TGTGCCTGGAGTGTGGGGAGGGCTGCCGAGCAGTACTTC. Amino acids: CAWSVGRAAEQYF.

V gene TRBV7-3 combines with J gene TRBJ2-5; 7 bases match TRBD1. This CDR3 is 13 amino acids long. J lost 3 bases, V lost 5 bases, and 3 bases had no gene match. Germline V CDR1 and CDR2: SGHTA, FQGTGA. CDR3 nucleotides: TGTGCCAGCAGCCCGGGGACAGAAGAGACCCAGTACTTC. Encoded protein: CASSPGTEETQYF.